Reported below is one T cell receptor (beta chain). As yet, its antigen is unknown. This entry comes from a study of cytomegalovirus exposure and HLA in healthy donors. Study findings and constraints: In vitro checks showed that three CMV-associated chains really do target CMV antigens. Reported results showed that the classifier diagnosed cytomegalovirus status with high specificity and sensitivity. There were some public TCRs occurring in many donors, but most TCR sequences were rare.

TCRdb's copy holds only in-frame clones and misses some; the assay was immunoSEQ multiplex PCR. The sample lists about 360,000 clones, more than 80% occurring once. Separate from the approximately 720-subject first cohort was the approximately 120-subject validation cohort, to which the donors belonged. The length of the CDR3 is 18 residues. With 4 bases removed from V and 0 bases from J, the gap between germline ends came to 21 bases. Per the germline V gene, CDR1 is GTSNPN and CDR2 is SVGIG (reference sequence). V and J are TRBV30 and TRBJ2-2, with D possibly matching TRBD1 (6 bases). The specimen sequenced was PBMCs. The source is a woman under 30 in good health and CMV-seronegative. DNA of the CDR3: TGTGCCTGGACATACCCATTAATAGGGACAACGAACACCGGGGAGCTGTTTTTT. It encodes CAWTYPLIGTTNTGELFF.